The 5 T cell receptor beta chains presented below share a single source sample, sequenced in a study of T-cell memory formation after mild COVID-19. Using its own MiXCR run on the 5' RACE reads, TCRdb lists one record per CDR3 protein. There are 150,000 to 200,000 distinct CDR3 sequences in the sample; about 28% occur only once, and around 12% lies in the top ten. Sequencing was carried out using PBMCs or a T cell subset sorted from them (not recorded which). The origin of the receptors is an adult woman who had mild COVID-19 (a few samples of this study predate the infection). Cell type and time point are not known.

This clonotype came up a few times. This sequence joins TRBV7-8 and TRBJ2-1; D unclear. The CDR3 extends over 17 amino acids. The V gene's germline CDR1 is SGHVS and CDR2 FQNEAQ. V was shortened by 5 bases and J by 0 bases, with 17 bases between the two germline ends. CDR3 in amino acids: CASSLSRDKSSYNEQFF. The CDR3 DNA follows: TGTGCCAGCAGCCTGTCGAGAGACAAGAGCTCCTACAATGAGCAGTTCTTC.

This clonotype was recorded a few times. The chain combines TRBV20-1 with TRBJ2-1; D gene uncertain. The germline CDR1 and CDR2 sequences are DFQATT and SNEGSKA (reference sequence). V lost 3 bases and J lost 0, with 9 bases in between. CDR3 length: 14 residues. The CDR3 coding sequence is TGCAGTGCTAGGAAGGCGAGCTCCTACAATGAGCAGTTCTTC. Its protein product is CSARKASSYNEQFF.

There are a few counts of this clonotype. The J gene is TRBJ2-3, the V gene TRBV27, with D tentatively TRBD1 (6 bases). V was shortened by 5 bases and J by 3 bases, with 6 bases between the two germline ends. The CDR3 runs to 12 residues. Looked up from germline, CDR1 is MNHEY and CDR2 is SMNVEV (reference sequence). DNA for the CDR3: TGTGCCAGCAGTAGGGGGACAGATACGCAGTATTTT. This sequence encodes CASSRGTDTQYF.

The chain uses TRBV5-8 and TRBJ2-5, with 7 positions matching TRBD2. The length of the CDR3 is 14 residues. The junction had 9 bases not matched to a gene; V was cut back by 6 bases and J by 4 bases. Germline assignment: CDR1 SGHTS and CDR2 YDEGEE. CDR3 in amino acids: CASTLGTGGETQYF. The CDR3 DNA follows: TGTGCCAGCACCCTGGGGACGGGGGGAGAGACCCAGTACTTC.

This clonotype appeared a single time. The chain uses TRBV4-1 and TRBJ2-4; possibly TRBD2 for D (6 bases). The CDR3 has 17 amino acids. CDR1 and CDR2 from the germline V gene are MGHRA and YSYEKL. Trimming removed 1 base at V and 0 bases at J, with 13 bases between. Written as DNA, the CDR3 is TGCGCCAGCAGCCAAGTACGAGCGGGCACAGCCAAAAACATTCAGTACTTC. It codes for CASSQVRAGTAKNIQYF.